The source of this T cell receptor (beta chain) is a study of blood T cells in healthy people across ages. Per germline, CDR1 SGHTA and CDR2 FQGNSA. With V trimmed by 1 base and J by 1 base, 4 bases remained unmatched. The CDR3 consists of 16 residues. Primed by a sample-barcoded 5' primer and a J-beta primer mix, a second PCR proceeded for 7 to 11 cycles. MiXCR, run by TCRdb on the 5' RACE reads, gives a single entry per CDR3 protein. The table records fewer than 2,000,000 distinct CDR3 sequences, roughly 43% of them present only once. This clonotype was counted between two and nine times. Its antigen is currently unknown. Peripheral blood samples of approximately 10 milliliters were drawn from each donor. At least 6.5 million PBMCs were isolated per sample. Study results and caveats: Donor CMV status, an unknown factor, possibly confounded changes in expanded clonotypes. Donors of long life had a larger count of naive CD4+ cells and greater diversity than aged donors.

Specimen: blood. The chain recombines TRBV7-2 with TRBJ2-3; TRBD2 agrees at 8 bases. The receptor was derived from a human donor in good health. The CDR3 region has the DNA TGTGCCAGCAGCTTAGGCGCGGGGGGTGGCACAGATACGCAGTATTTT. Translating gives CASSLGAGGGTDTQYF. Full variable domain (remainder filled in from reference TRBV7-2 and TRBJ2-3): GAGVSQSPSNKVTEKGKDVELRCDPISGHTALYWYRQSLGQGLEFLIYFQGNSAPDKSGLPSDRFSAERTGGSVSTLTIQRTQQEDSAVYLCASSLGAGGGTDTQYFGPGTRLTVL.